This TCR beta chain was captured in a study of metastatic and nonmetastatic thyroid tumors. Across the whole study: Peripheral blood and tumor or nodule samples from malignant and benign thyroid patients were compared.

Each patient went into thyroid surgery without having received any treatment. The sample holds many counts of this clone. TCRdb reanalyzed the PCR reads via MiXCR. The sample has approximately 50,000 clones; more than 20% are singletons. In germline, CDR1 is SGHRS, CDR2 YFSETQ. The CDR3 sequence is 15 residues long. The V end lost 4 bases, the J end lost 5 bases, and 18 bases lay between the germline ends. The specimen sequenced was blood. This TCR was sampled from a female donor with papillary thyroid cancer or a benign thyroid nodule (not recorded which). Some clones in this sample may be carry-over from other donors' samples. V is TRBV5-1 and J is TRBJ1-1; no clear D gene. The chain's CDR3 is CASSHRVTAGTEAFF. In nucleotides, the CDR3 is TGCGCCAGCAGCCATCGCGTGACCGCCGGAACTGAAGCTTTCTTT.